Listed below are T cell receptor beta chains from one sample, sequenced in a study of tissue T cells after allogeneic stem cell transplantation. The method was immunoSEQ multiplex PCR; TCRdb's version includes in-frame clones alone and lacks a portion of them. The table has roughly 25,000 clones, about 73% seen once. The sample was tissue from the ileum, taken at autopsy. The source is a female donor of 60 years or more with lung cancer. Both conserved end residues are part of each CDR3. A D gene is named only where the DNA matches it firmly.

-,TRBJ2-7,TRBV7-9,TGTGCCAGCAGCACCTACTACGAGCAGTACTTC,CASSTYYEQYF
TRBD1,TRBJ1-2,TRBV28,TGTGCCACGGGGGGACAGGGGGGAAACTATGGCTACACCTTC,CATGGQGGNYGYTF
TRBD1,TRBJ1-2,TRBV5-1,TGCGCCAGCAGCTTCGGTTCAGGGGGAGATGGCTACACCTTC,CASSFGSGGDGYTF
-,TRBJ1-5,TRBV7-6,TGTGCCAGCAGCTTAGACCTTGTGGGGCAGACAAATCAGCCCCAGCATTTT,CASSLDLVGQTNQPQHF
TRBD2,TRBJ2-3,TRBV5-5,TGTGCCAGCAGCTTCCTAGCGGGAAGTACAGATACGCAGTATTTT,CASSFLAGSTDTQYF
TRBD1,TRBJ2-5,TRBV4-1,TGCGCCAGCAGCCGATCCGGGACAGGGGGCTTGGAGACCCAGTACTTC,CASSRSGTGGLETQYF
-,TRBJ1-6,TRBV28,TGTGCCAGCAGTTTATGGGGGGGCAGAAGGAATTCACCCCTCCACTTT,CASSLWGGRRNSPLHF
TRBD2,TRBJ2-1,TRBV18,TGTGCCAGCTCACTGGCTAGCGGTAGCTCCTACAATGAGCAGTTCTTC,CASSLASGSSYNEQFF
-,TRBJ1-1,TRBV11-2,TGTGCCAGCAGCTTAATGGTGACAGCTGAAGCTTTCTTT,CASSLMVTAEAFF
-,TRBJ1-1,TRBV7-2,TGTGCCAGCACCAGGGTAGCTGAAGCTTTCTTT,CASTRVAEAFF
-,TRBJ1-5,TRBV6-5,TGTGCCAGCAGCCTCAGTGGGGGCAGTTATCAGCCCCAGCATTTT,CASSLSGGSYQPQHF